The sequence of this TCR beta chain was determined in a study of shared clonotypes between healthy human individuals. The overall study: Three CD4 naive, three CD4 memory, two CD8 naive and one CD8 memory plate were used per donor.

The investigators split CD4+ cells into a CD45RA+ naive subset and a CD45RA-negative memory subset. Findings of the study overall: As a rule, naive subsets had a larger estimated richness than memory subsets. The expectation was that sequencing depth would affect clonotype sharing among donors.

A note on this clone: Antigen specificity is unknown.

Some clones are missing from TCRdb's copy, which holds only in-frame ones; the method was immunoSEQ multiplex PCR. This sample has approximately 2,000,000 clones, with 85% to 95% found just once. V was shortened by 3 bases and J by 1 base, with 11 bases between the two germline ends. CDR3 length equals 15 residues. Per germline, CDR1 SNHLY and CDR2 FYNNEI. Sequencing used naive CD4+ T cells from PBMCs. Subset in this sample: CD45RA+ positively selected. The sequence came from a man aged 18-30 years in good health. Some clones in this sample may be carry-over from other donors' samples. V gene TRBV2 combines with J gene TRBJ2-3; the D gene could be TRBD1 or TRBD2 (5 bases each). CDR3 region: CASSDWDPGTDTQYF. CDR3 nucleotides: TGTGCCAGCAGTGATTGGGACCCGGGCACAGATACGCAGTATTTT.